This T cell receptor (beta chain) was recorded in a study of OX40 agonist ivuxolimab in advanced cancers. Looking at the study overall: The costimulatory receptor OX40 (CD134) was targeted by ivuxolimab, a fully human IgG2 agonistic monoclonal antibody. A male proportion of roughly 80% and a mean age of roughly 55 years, ranging from 23 to 79, were recorded for the dose-escalation cohort. Prior anti-PD-1, anti-PD-L1 or anti-CTLA-4 therapy was permitted, and approximately 40% of dose-escalation patients had received checkpoint inhibitors. The paper describes the monotherapy dose-escalation part (N of about 50 patients) of the phase I trial of ivuxolimab. Of the approximately 50 dose-escalation patients, hepatocellular carcinoma was present in about 19, melanoma in approximately 15, renal cell carcinoma in 9 and head and neck cancer in 9. Intravenous ivuxolimab was administered to patients every 2 weeks at six dose levels: 0.01, 0.1, 0.3, 1.5, 3 and 10 mg/kg. Peripheral TCRbeta sequencing aimed to test whether ivuxolimab altered TCR sequence diversity and caused clonal T-cell expansion. Partial responses occurred in three dose-escalation patients, of whom one had hepatocellular carcinoma and two had cutaneous melanoma.

General study outcomes and caveats: The antigen specificity of the peripheral T cells that underwent clonal expansion was not determined. Low levels of normalized T-cell clonal expansion were also seen in some patients who did not respond. After ivuxolimab, more expanded clones were found on average in CD8+ T cells than in CD4+ T cells. Partial responders in the 0.1-3.0 mg/kg groups had among the lowest normalized peripheral clonal expansion, especially among CD8+ T cells. At doses from 0.1 to 3.0 mg/kg, clonal expansion was seen in both CD4+ and CD8+ blood T cells between baseline and week 6.

This clone was counted once. Its antigen is still unknown. Per-nucleotide qualities are absent, and no much larger clonotype sits a single base away. From the germline V gene, CDR1 is SGHRS and CDR2 is YFSETQ. The CDR3 runs 16 residues from the cysteine to the phenylalanine. Here the CDR3 DNA is all that survives: 48 bases in frame from base 1. V and J are trimmed by 2 bases and 4 bases, and the gene matches miss 8 bases of the junction. Genomic DNA was extracted from sorted cells for sequencing of the TCRbeta CDR3 region. The immunoSEQ Assay was used for sequencing of TCRbeta CDR3 regions. The clones in this table, taken by TCRdb from immuneACCESS, are in-frame only. Not every clone is retained; where verified, under half of the shortfall comes from an unresolved V gene, and the cause of the rest is unknown. A total of some 64,000 clones appear in this sample, 91% of them only once. The ten most abundant clones make up roughly 5.1% of the sample.

Patients with a history of autoimmune disease or receiving systemic immunosuppression were excluded from the trial. Peripheral blood for TCR sequencing was collected from all dose cohorts at baseline, on cycle 4 day 1, and on cycle 7 day 1. The samples were drawn from a first-in-human, open-label, multicenter phase I dose-escalation trial of ivuxolimab. Adults with locally advanced or metastatic melanoma, renal cell, hepatocellular, or head and neck squamous cell carcinoma were enrolled in the trial. Before TCR sequencing, CD4+ T cells and CD8+ T cells from peripheral blood were sorted into separate populations.

Material: CD4+ or CD8+ T cells sorted from blood, obtained in a trial of the OX40 agonist ivuxolimab. Rearrangement joined TRBV5-1 to TRBJ2-3, with 9 central nucleotides matching TRBD1. The sequence came from an adult with an advanced solid tumor such as melanoma, head and neck, liver or kidney cancer. The CDR3 is CASSLDTGGSADTQYF. The bases are TGCGCCAGCAGCTTAGATACAGGGGGCAGTGCAGATACGCAGTATTTT. With the portions outside the CDR3 filled from the reference TRBV5-1 and TRBJ2-3 genes, the complete variable region becomes KAGVTQTPRYLIKTRGQQVTLSCSPISGHRSVSWYQQTPGQGLQFLFEYFSETQRNKGNFPGRFSGRQFSNSRSEMNVSTLELGDSALYLCASSLDTGGSADTQYFGPGTRLTVL.